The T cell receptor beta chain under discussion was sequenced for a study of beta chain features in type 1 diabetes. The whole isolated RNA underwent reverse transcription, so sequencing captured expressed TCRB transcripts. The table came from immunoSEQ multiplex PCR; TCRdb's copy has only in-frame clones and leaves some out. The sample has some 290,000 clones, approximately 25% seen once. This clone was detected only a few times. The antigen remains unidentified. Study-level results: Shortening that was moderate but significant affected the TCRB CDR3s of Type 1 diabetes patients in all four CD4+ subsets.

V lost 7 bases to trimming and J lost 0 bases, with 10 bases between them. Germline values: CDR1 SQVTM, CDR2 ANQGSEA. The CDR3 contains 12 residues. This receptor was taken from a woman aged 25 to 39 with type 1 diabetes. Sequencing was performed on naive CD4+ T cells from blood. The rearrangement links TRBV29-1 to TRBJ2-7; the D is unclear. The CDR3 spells CSAELSSYEQYF. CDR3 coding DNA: TGCAGCGCCGAACTTAGCTCCTACGAGCAGTACTTC.